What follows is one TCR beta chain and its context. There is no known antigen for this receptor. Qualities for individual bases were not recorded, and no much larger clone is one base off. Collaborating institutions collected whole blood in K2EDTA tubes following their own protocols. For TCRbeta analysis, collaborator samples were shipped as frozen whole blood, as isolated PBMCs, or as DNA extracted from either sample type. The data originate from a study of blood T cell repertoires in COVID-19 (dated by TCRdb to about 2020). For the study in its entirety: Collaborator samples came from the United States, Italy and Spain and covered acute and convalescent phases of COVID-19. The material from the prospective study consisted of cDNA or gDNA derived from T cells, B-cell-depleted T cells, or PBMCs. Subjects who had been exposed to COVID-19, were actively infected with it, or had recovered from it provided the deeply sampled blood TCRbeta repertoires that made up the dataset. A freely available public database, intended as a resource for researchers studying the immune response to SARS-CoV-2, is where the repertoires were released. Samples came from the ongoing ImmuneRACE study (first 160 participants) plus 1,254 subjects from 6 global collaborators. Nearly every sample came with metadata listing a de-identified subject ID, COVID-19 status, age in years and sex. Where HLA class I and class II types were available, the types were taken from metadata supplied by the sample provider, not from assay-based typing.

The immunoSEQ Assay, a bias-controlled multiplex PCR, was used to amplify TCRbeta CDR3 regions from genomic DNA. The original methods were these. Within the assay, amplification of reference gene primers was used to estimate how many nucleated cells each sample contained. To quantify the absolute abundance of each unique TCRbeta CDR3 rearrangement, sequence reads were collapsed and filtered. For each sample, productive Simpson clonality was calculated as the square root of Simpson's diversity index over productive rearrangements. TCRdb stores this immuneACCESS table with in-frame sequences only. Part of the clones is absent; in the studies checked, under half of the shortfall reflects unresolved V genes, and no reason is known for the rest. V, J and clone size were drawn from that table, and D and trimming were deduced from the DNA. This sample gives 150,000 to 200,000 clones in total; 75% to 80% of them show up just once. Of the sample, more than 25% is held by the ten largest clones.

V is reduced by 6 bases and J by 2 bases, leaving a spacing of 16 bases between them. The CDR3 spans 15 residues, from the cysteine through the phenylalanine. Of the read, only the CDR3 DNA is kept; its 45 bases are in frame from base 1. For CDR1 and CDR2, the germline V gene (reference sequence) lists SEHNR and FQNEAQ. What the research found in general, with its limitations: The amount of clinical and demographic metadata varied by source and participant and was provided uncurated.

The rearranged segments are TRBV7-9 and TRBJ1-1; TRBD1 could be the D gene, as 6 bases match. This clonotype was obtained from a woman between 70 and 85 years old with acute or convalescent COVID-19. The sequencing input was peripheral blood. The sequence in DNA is TGTGCCAGCAGGAGCTTATGGGACATAAACACTGAAGCTTTCTTT. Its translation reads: CASRSLWDINTEAFF.